A single T cell receptor (beta chain) is shown here with its context. Its antigen remains unidentified. Profiling relied on immunoSEQ multiplex PCR, and the TCRdb table lists in-frame clones only, not all of them. The table includes around 140,000 clones, 90% to 95% detected once. This sample was taken from a study of T cell responses to AZD1222 COVID-19 vaccine. Study-wide points: White British donors predominated, females outnumbered males, and clonal diversity was possibly underestimated.

CDR1 and CDR2 (germline): LNHDA, SQIVND (reference sequence). V was pared by 3 bases and J by 7 bases, with 13 bases between. This CDR3 has 15 residues. The chain uses TRBV19 and TRBJ1-6; D uncertain. Sequenced material: peripheral blood, taken on day 0 of AZD1222 vaccination. This clonotype originated in an adult in good health. The CDR3 DNA sequence: TGTGCCAGTAGTATTCAAATAGGAGAGAATTCACCCCTCCACTTT. Protein sequence: CASSIQIGENSPLHF.